This note documents a single T cell receptor beta chain sequence. Libraries were prepared by immunoSEQ multiplex PCR; TCRdb keeps only in-frame clonotypes and omits some of them. The profile covers fewer than 45,000 clones, with about 92% appearing a single time and approximately 9.1% taken by the ten largest. The CDR3 has 13 amino acids. CDR1 is LNHDA and CDR2 is SQIVND in the germline V gene (reference sequence). The V end lost 7 bases, the J end lost 9 bases, and 16 bases lay between the germline ends. This entry is derived from a study of T cell changes during pregnancy in multiple sclerosis. The clonotype was recovered from a female donor with multiple sclerosis, enrolled in a pregnancy study. The sample consisted of CD8+ T cells from peripheral blood mononuclear cells, taken in the first trimester of pregnancy. The rearrangement uses TRBV19 and TRBJ1-5; no reliable D call. CDR3 sequence reads: CASTDEGVRPQHF. The DNA of the CDR3 is TGTGCCAGTACCGATGAAGGAGTTAGGCCCCAGCATTTT.